The 32 T cell receptor beta chains below were found in one sample sequenced in a study of OX40 agonist ivuxolimab in advanced cancers. Profiling relied on immunoSEQ multiplex PCR, and the TCRdb table lists in-frame clones only, not all of them. The sample holds about 130,000 clones; around 93% are singletons and the top ten take more than 0.8%. Sequenced material: CD4+ or CD8+ T cells sorted from blood, taken in a trial of the OX40 agonist ivuxolimab. The receptors shown here come from an adult with an advanced solid tumor such as melanoma, head and neck, liver or kidney cancer.

The CDR3 bases are TGTGCCAGCTCACTGAGACAGAATAATGAAAAACTGTTTTTT. Amino acids: CASSLRQNNEKLFF. The chain links TRBV18 to TRBJ1-4; possible D gene TRBD1, 5 bases. The CDR3 sequence is 14 residues long. Germline loops: CDR1 KGHSH, CDR2 LQKENI. V gave up 4 bases and J gave up 4 bases, with 10 bases separating them.

The V call is TRBV15, the J call TRBJ1-2; D unresolved. Germline V gene sequence: CDR1 LNHNV, CDR2 YYDKDF (reference sequence). The CDR3 contains 15 residues. V lost 0 bases to trimming and J lost 2 bases, with 10 bases between them. The CDR3 is CATSRDQELNYGYTF. As DNA, the CDR3 is TGTGCCACCAGCAGAGATCAGGAACTCAACTATGGCTACACCTTC.

This clone has more than one count but fewer than ten. This sequence joins TRBV19 and TRBJ2-4, with D hard to call. The germline CDR1 and CDR2 sequences are LNHDA and SQIVND (reference sequence). V gave up 6 bases and J gave up 6 bases, with 12 bases separating them. This CDR3 contains 13 residues. This chain's CDR3 is CASSPPTLNIQYF. CDR3 DNA: TGTGCCAGTAGCCCCCCAACCTTAAACATTCAGTACTTC.

In its sample, this clone was seen a few times. J is TRBJ2-7 and V is TRBV9; TRBD2 aligns across 13 bases. The germline V gene has CDR1 SGDLS and CDR2 YYNGEE. After removal of 0 bases from V and 3 bases from J, the junction contained 3 bases not matched to a gene. The CDR3 contains 16 residues. CDR3 amino acids: CASSVGGTSGNYEQYF. In DNA, the CDR3 is TGTGCCAGCAGCGTAGGGGGGACTAGCGGGAACTACGAGCAGTACTTC.

J is TRBJ1-1 and V is TRBV28; D is unresolved. This CDR3 has 11 residues. Germline-derived CDR1 and CDR2 are MDHEN and SYDVKM. The V and J ends lost 6 bases and 9 bases respectively, with 11 bases between them. CDR3 bases: TGTGCCAGCAGGTTGACGGAGAAAGCTTTCTTT. Protein product: CASRLTEKAFF.

The rearrangement links TRBV7-2 to TRBJ2-7; D remains unclear. V was pared by 1 base and J by 3 bases, with 7 bases between. CDR1 and CDR2 (germline): SGHTA, FQGNSA. The CDR3 spans 13 residues. CDR3 sequence: CASSLELNYEQYF. DNA for the CDR3: TGTGCCAGCAGCTTAGAACTCAACTACGAGCAGTACTTC.

This clone came up once. The V call is TRBV27, the J call TRBJ2-1; a weak D match, TRBD1 (5 bases). Deletions cut 5 bases from V and 0 bases from J, with 14 bases between. The germline gives CDR1 MNHEY, CDR2 SMNVEV (reference sequence). The CDR3 has 16 residues. The CDR3 reads CASSRTTQSSYNEQFF. The CDR3, as DNA: TGTGCCAGCAGTCGGACAACCCAAAGCTCCTACAATGAGCAGTTCTTC.

A single count supports this clone. This sequence joins TRBV11-2 and TRBJ1-4; maybe TRBD1 (5 bases). Trimming pared 5 bases from V and 3 bases from J, leaving 10 bases between. This CDR3 is 14 amino acids long. Germline CDR1 reads SGHAT; CDR2 reads FQNNGV. CDR3 protein: CASSRGAPNEKLFF. The CDR3 DNA reads as TGTGCCAGCAGCCGAGGGGCGCCTAATGAAAAACTGTTTTTT.

The chain is built from TRBV7-9 and TRBJ2-5; D might be TRBD1 (6 bases). This CDR3 has 16 amino acids. Trimming pared 1 base from V and 0 bases from J, leaving 12 bases between. From germline, CDR1 is SEHNR and CDR2 FQNEAQ (reference sequence). The DNA for the CDR3 is TGTGCCAGCAGCTTAGAGGGGACAAGCTACCAAGAGACCCAGTACTTC. Encoded protein: CASSLEGTSYQETQYF. Supplemented by reference TRBV7-9 and TRBJ2-5, the full variable domain reads DTGVSQNPRHKITKRGQNVTFRCDPISEHNRLYWYRQTLGQGPEFLTYFQNEAQLEKSRLLSDRFSAERPKGSFSTLEIQRTEQGDSAMYLCASSLEGTSYQETQYFGPGTRLLVL.

J is TRBJ1-2 and V is TRBV7-2; D call uncertain. CDR3 length: 13 amino acids. The V end was cut by 2 bases, the J end by 8 bases, with 12 bases between. Germline lookup yields CDR1 SGHTA and CDR2 FQGNSA. The CDR3 region has the DNA TGTGCCAGCAGCTTATTCGGGGAACGAGGCTACACCTTC. Protein sequence: CASSLFGERGYTF.

The chain combines TRBV10-3 with TRBJ1-5, with 9 bases matching TRBD1. Trimming at V came to 7 bases and at J to 0 bases, leaving 4 bases not matched to a gene. In germline, CDR1 is ENHRY, CDR2 SYGVKD. This CDR3 is built from 15 residues. CDR3 region: CAITTGGNSNQPQHF. As DNA, the CDR3 is TGTGCCATCACGACAGGGGGAAATAGCAATCAGCCCCAGCATTTT.

The chain joins TRBV10-1 to TRBJ1-3; 7 bases are shared with TRBD1. J was trimmed by 0 bases and V by 4 bases; bases with no gene match: 6. This CDR3 region has 16 residues. Germline values: CDR1 WNHNN, CDR2 SYGVQD (reference sequence). The CDR3 DNA reads as TGCGCCAGCAGTGCTGGGACAGCTGGCTCTGGAAACACCATATATTTT. Residues: CASSAGTAGSGNTIYF.

The chain combines TRBV27 with TRBJ1-3, with D hard to call. V lost 6 bases and J 0 bases, leaving 12 bases between the germline ends. The CDR3 length is 15 residues. Per germline, CDR1 MNHEY and CDR2 SMNVEV (reference sequence). This CDR3 reads CASRLSGYSGNTIYF. In DNA form, the CDR3 reads TGTGCCAGCAGACTTTCAGGTTACTCTGGAAACACCATATATTTT.

The gene calls are TRBV5-4 and TRBJ2-7; 9 nucleotides align to TRBD1. The V segment lost 1 base and the J segment 2 bases; nucleotides outside the gene matches: 10. CDR1 and CDR2 (germline): SGHNT, YYREEE (reference sequence). The CDR3 runs to 17 residues. CDR3: CASSLKPGTGSPYEQYF. The CDR3 bases are TGTGCCAGCAGCTTGAAGCCCGGGACAGGGTCCCCCTACGAGCAGTACTTC.

The chain recombines TRBV19 with TRBJ2-7; D gene ambiguous. The CDR3 consists of 15 residues. Deletions cut 2 bases from V and 0 bases from J, with 11 bases between. CDR1 and CDR2 from the germline V gene are LNHDA and SQIVND (reference sequence). The chain's CDR3 is CASSINPRSSYEQYF. The CDR3 nucleotides are TGTGCCAGTAGTATAAATCCCCGATCCTCCTACGAGCAGTACTTC. Full variable domain (missing parts from reference TRBV19 and TRBJ2-7): DGGITQSPKYLFRKEGQNVTLSCEQNLNHDAMYWYRQDPGQGLRLIYYSQIVNDFQKGDIAEGYSVSREKKESFPLTVTSAQKNPTAFYLCASSINPRSSYEQYFGPGTRLTVT.

The genes are TRBV29-1 and TRBJ2-2; the match to TRBD1 covers 10 bases. Germline CDR1 reads SQVTM; CDR2 reads ANQGSEA. CDR3 size: 14 residues. V gave up 6 bases and J gave up 7 bases; unmatched junction bases: 8. The CDR3 coding sequence is TGCAGCGTAACTAGGGACAGGGGCGTCGGGGAGCTGTTTTTT. Amino acids: CSVTRDRGVGELFF.

This clone was found a few times. The chain recombines TRBV30 with TRBJ2-7; 7 nucleotides match TRBD2. The CDR3 totals 15 residues. Germline trimming cut 2 bases from V and 9 bases from J; bases unmatched to any gene: 16. Germline CDR1 and CDR2: GTSNPN and SVGIG (reference sequence). DNA of the CDR3: TGTGCCTGGAGTCTCGGGGGTTCTAGCGGTATCGGGCAGTACTTC. This gives the protein CAWSLGGSSGIGQYF.

The chain employs TRBV7-9 and TRBJ2-3; D possibly corresponds to TRBD1 (5 bases). V lost 5 bases to trimming and J lost 0 bases, with 12 bases between them. Germline values: CDR1 SEHNR, CDR2 FQNEAQ (reference sequence). The CDR3 contains 15 residues. The CDR3 protein is CASSHRQSSTDTQYF. DNA for the CDR3: TGTGCCAGCAGCCACAGACAGAGTAGCACAGATACGCAGTATTTT.

V is TRBV5-1 and J is TRBJ2-7; TRBD2 aligns across 13 bases. CDR1 and CDR2 from the germline V gene are SGHRS and YFSETQ. Trimming cost V 4 bases and J 4 bases; bases outside gene matches: 8. The CDR3 spans 16 residues. As DNA, the CDR3 is TGCGCCAGCAGCGTCCGGACTAGCGGGGGCATGTACGAGCAGTACTTC. It specifies CASSVRTSGGMYEQYF.

The chain employs TRBV19 and TRBJ1-2; 9 bases fit TRBD1. Trimming removed 8 bases from V and 4 bases from J; junction bases left unmatched: 5. Germline loops: CDR1 LNHDA, CDR2 SQIVND (reference sequence). This CDR3 contains 13 residues. DNA for the CDR3: TGTGCCAGTTCGGACAGGGGAGGCTATGGCTACACCTTC. It encodes CASSDRGGYGYTF.

The chain carries TRBV19 and TRBJ2-1; D ambiguous. Germline CDR1 LNHDA, CDR2 SQIVND (reference sequence). V lost 4 bases and J lost 7, with 14 bases in between. The CDR3 runs 14 residues. The CDR3 sequence: CASSTEKRRNEQFF. As DNA, the CDR3 is TGTGCCAGTAGTACCGAGAAGCGTAGGAATGAGCAGTTCTTC. Together with reference TRBV19 and TRBJ2-1, the CDR3 gives the full variable domain: DGGITQSPKYLFRKEGQNVTLSCEQNLNHDAMYWYRQDPGQGLRLIYYSQIVNDFQKGDIAEGYSVSREKKESFPLTVTSAQKNPTAFYLCASSTEKRRNEQFFGPGTRLTVL.

The sample holds one count of this clone. The chain is built from TRBV5-1 and TRBJ1-2, with TRBD1 as a possible D gene (5 bases). From germline, CDR1 is SGHRS and CDR2 YFSETQ. V lost 3 bases, J lost 2 bases, and 11 bases lay in between. There are 14 residues in the CDR3. CDR3 DNA: TGCGCCAGCAGCTGGACTCCAGGGAACTATGGCTACACCTTC. Its protein product is CASSWTPGNYGYTF.

The chain employs TRBV9 and TRBJ1-4; perhaps TRBD1 as D (5 bases). The ends were cut back, 2 bases at V and 12 bases at J, with 11 bases in the middle. The CDR3 runs 12 residues. Germline values: CDR1 SGDLS, CDR2 YYNGEE. The CDR3 here is CASSVQGQQLFF. For the CDR3, the DNA is TGTGCCAGCAGCGTTCAGGGTCAGCAACTGTTTTTT.

The chain employs TRBV7-9 and TRBJ1-2; 9 bases are shared with TRBD1. V was pared by 1 base and J by 6 bases, with 12 bases of the junction left unmatched. Looked up from germline, CDR1 is SEHNR and CDR2 is FQNEAQ (reference sequence). This CDR3 spans 17 amino acids. The DNA for the CDR3 is TGTGCCAGCAGCTTAGGGTGGACAGGGGCGCCGAACGATGGCTACACCTTC. This gives the protein CASSLGWTGAPNDGYTF.

The rearrangement joins TRBV5-4 to TRBJ2-7; TRBD1 agrees at 9 bases. The CDR3 has 15 residues. V trimming: 4 bases; J trimming: 2 bases; junction bases outside the gene matches: 7. Germline CDR1 is SGHNT and CDR2 is YYREEE (reference sequence). The CDR3, as DNA: TGTGCCAGCAGCCAGGACAGGGGTTCGCCCTACGAGCAGTACTTC. It is translated as CASSQDRGSPYEQYF. Supplemented by reference TRBV5-4 and TRBJ2-7, the full variable domain reads ETGVTQSPTHLIKTRGQQVTLRCSSQSGHNTVSWYQQALGQGPQFIFQYYREEENGRGNFPPRFSGLQFPNYSSELNVNALELDDSALYLCASSQDRGSPYEQYFGPGTRLTVT.

V usage is TRBV5-4 and J usage is TRBJ1-5; a weak D match, TRBD1 (5 bases). The germline gives CDR1 SGHNT, CDR2 YYREEE (reference sequence). The CDR3 is 14 residues long. Trimming stripped 10 bases from V and 3 bases from J, with 17 bases between. Here the CDR3 reads CAEPRTGLNQPQHF. The CDR3 DNA reads as TGTGCCGAGCCCCGTACGGGGCTCAATCAGCCCCAGCATTTT.

The rearrangement joins TRBV2 to TRBJ1-5, with a possible D match to TRBD1 (6 bases). The CDR3 extends over 13 amino acids. Germline V gene lookup returns CDR1 SNHLY and CDR2 FYNNEI. Trimming shortened V by 5 bases and J by 5 bases, and 10 bases separated the two germline ends. The CDR3 sequence: CASSRQEDQPQHF. CDR3 in DNA: TGTGCCAGCAGTAGACAGGAGGATCAGCCCCAGCATTTT.

This clone was detected once. V gene TRBV4-3 combines with J gene TRBJ1-6; D unresolved. Trimming cost V 0 bases and J 8 bases, with 5 bases left between them. Germline values: CDR1 LGHNA, CDR2 YSLEER. CDR3 length: 13 residues. CDR3 in DNA: TGCGCCAGCAGCCAAGAGTGGGATTCACCCCTCCACTTT. Encoded protein: CASSQEWDSPLHF.

This chain joins TRBV18 and TRBJ2-1; maybe TRBD2 (6 bases). This CDR3 has 14 residues. Germline V gives CDR1 KGHSH, CDR2 LQKENI. Trimming stripped 2 bases from V and 7 bases from J, with 12 bases between. CDR3 DNA: TGTGCCAGCTCACCAATTTCGGCGGGGAATGAGCAGTTCTTC. Its translation is CASSPISAGNEQFF.

This chain's CDR3 is CASSQGDGPYEQYF. The CDR3 DNA reads as TGCGCCAGCAGCCAAGGAGATGGCCCCTACGAGCAGTACTTC. V is TRBV4-3 and J is TRBJ2-7, with D unclear. The CDR3 consists of 14 residues. Germline assignment: CDR1 LGHNA and CDR2 YSLEER. V shed 1 base and J shed 2 bases, with 9 bases lying between them.

The rearrangement joins TRBV5-4 to TRBJ1-5; the match to TRBD1 covers 7 bases. Germline values: CDR1 SGHNT, CDR2 YYREEE (reference sequence). The CDR3 sequence is 14 residues long. With V trimmed by 4 bases and J by 3 bases, 4 bases remained unmatched. CDR3 DNA: TGTGCCAGCAGCGCCGGGACAGACAATCAGCCCCAGCATTTT. It encodes CASSAGTDNQPQHF.

CDR3 sequence: CASRLAVAGYNEQFF. In DNA form, the CDR3 reads TGTGCCAGCAGGTTAGCGGTCGCGGGCTACAATGAGCAGTTCTTC. V and J are TRBV6-5 and TRBJ2-1; tentative D call: TRBD2 (6 bases). The CDR3 runs to 15 residues. Per the germline V gene, CDR1 is MNHEY and CDR2 is SVGAGI. With 6 bases removed from V and 3 bases from J, the gap between germline ends came to 15 bases.